This T cell receptor beta chain was recovered during a study of T cells in women clearing cervical HPV infection. All participants had a single incident cervical HPV16 infection, and prevalent HPV16 infections were excluded. MY09/MY11 PCR detected cervical HPV DNA; dot-blot assigned genotypes. In germline, CDR1 is SEHNR, CDR2 FQNEAQ (reference sequence). This CDR3 is 15 amino acids long. Trimming left V 4 bases short and J 2 bases short, with 13 bases between. Comment on this clone: The CDR3 end falls 3 residues outside the read, so it is completed with the germline J gene.

Generated by immunoSEQ multiplex PCR, the TCRdb table keeps only in-frame clones and is missing some. The table for this sample gives tens of thousands of clones. This clonotype was sampled from a woman between 18 and 70 years old with a cervical HPV16 infection that either progressed to CIN3+ or cleared (not recorded which). V usage is TRBV7-9 and J usage is TRBJ2-3, with D perhaps TRBD1 (5 bases). What was sequenced was blood buffy coat. CDR3 region: CASSSDRISTDTQYF. The CDR3 bases that were read are TGTGCCAGCAGCTCCGACAGAATTTCCACAGATACG.